This TCR beta chain was found in a study of OX40 agonist ivuxolimab in advanced cancers. This CDR3 has 18 amino acids. Trimming left V 10 bases short and J 4 bases short, with 28 bases between. In germline, CDR1 is WNHNN, CDR2 SYGVQD (reference sequence). Sequencing was performed with immunoSEQ multiplex PCR; in TCRdb, only in-frame clones are kept and a portion is missing. The sample comprises about 70,000 clones, around 80% of which are singletons, and 5% rests with the top ten. This chain connects TRBV10-1 to TRBJ1-4; weak D call: TRBD1 (6 bases). The source material was CD4+ or CD8+ T cells sorted from blood, sampled in a trial of the OX40 agonist ivuxolimab. The sequence was obtained from an adult with an advanced solid tumor such as melanoma, head and neck, liver or kidney cancer. This chain's CDR3 is CAKQGEALTGPLNEKLFF. The CDR3 DNA sequence: TGCGCCAAGCAGGGAGAAGCTCTTACAGGGCCGCTTAATGAAAAACTGTTTTTT.